Given below is one TCR beta chain in context. The antigen is unknown. TCRdb used MiXCR to reprocess the 5' RACE reads, holding one entry per CDR3 protein. The sample holds more than 90,000 distinct CDR3 sequences, roughly 7.2% seen once. Germline V gene lookup returns CDR1 SGHTA and CDR2 FQGNSA. The CDR3 extends over 15 amino acids. V trimming: 2 bases; J trimming: 5 bases; junction bases outside the gene matches: 5. The sample is drawn from a study of T cells after yellow fever vaccination. Study outcomes and limitations: Post-booster repertoires again held most primary-vaccination clones (about 95% CD4, 88% CD8).

This specimen was CD4+ T cells sorted from PBMCs, taken approximately 40 days after the first yellow fever vaccination. This TCR came from a man aged 18 to 29 who received the YFV17D yellow fever vaccine. The chain carries TRBV7-2 and TRBJ2-4, with 8 bases matching TRBD2. The CDR3 nucleotides read TGTGCCAGCAGCTTATGGGTCGGGAGGGAAAACATTCAGTACTTC. This gives the protein CASSLWVGRENIQYF.